These T cell receptor beta chains were read from a single sample in a study of blood T cell repertoires in COVID-19. Measured with immunoSEQ multiplex PCR; TCRdb has only the in-frame clones, and not every one. The table has 490,000 or so clones, around nine tenths seen once. Material for sequencing was PBMCs or T cells enriched from blood (not recorded which). These receptors were collected from an older woman who had recovered from COVID-19. Each CDR3 is given with its conserved first and last residue.

TRBV11-2	TRBJ2-7	CASSLERGSTYEQYF
TRBV30	TRBJ2-1	CAWKGRSIYDEQFF
TRBV6-5	TRBJ2-3	CASKTVLGTDTQYF
TRBV18	TRBJ1-2	CASSPGGLGYGYTF
TRBV2	TRBJ1-1	CASSGESKNTEAFF
TRBV6-5	TRBJ2-2	CASSYLRQGTRELFF
TRBV18	TRBJ2-4	CASSPTDLGQGWTKNIQYF
TRBV11-2	TRBJ2-7	CASSLGTKYEQYF
TRBV11-3	TRBJ2-7	CASSATSGSYEQYF
TRBV7-8	TRBJ2-2	CASSLGRGLTGELFF
TRBV30	TRBJ2-6	CAWRGAVSGANVLTF
TRBV5-4	TRBJ2-2	CASSLSVPGELFF
TRBV4-1	TRBJ1-6	CASSQEGGTGSPLHF
TRBV5-4	TRBJ2-3	CASSLPGNAQYF
TRBV5-4	TRBJ2-3	CASSLGRGSSTDTQYF
TRBV5-1	TRBJ1-5	CASSFGVEGAEPQHF
TRBV3-1/TRBV3-2	TRBJ2-2	CASSYTGDTGELFF
TRBV7-2	TRBJ2-1	CASRLAGGQQFF
TRBV29-1	TRBJ1-1	CSVERGRGAEAFF
TRBV3-1/TRBV3-2	TRBJ1-1	CASSPRMTRDTEAFF
TRBV5-1	TRBJ1-1	CASSLMGANTEAFF
TRBV3-1/TRBV3-2	TRBJ1-2	CASSQATGLKRVYGYTF
TRBV5-1	TRBJ2-7	CASSLAGGESYEQYF
TRBV2	TRBJ2-3	CASRNLAGVPDTQYF
TRBV19	TRBJ1-2	CASSITWTGSFYGYTF
TRBV6-5	TRBJ2-3	CASSRTGRPDTQYF
TRBV5-4	TRBJ1-2	CASSFGGSYGYTF
TRBV7-6	TRBJ2-5	CASSFNRALEETQYF
TRBV19	TRBJ2-5	CASSSNTGVVETQYF
TRBV11-2	TRBJ2-7	CASSSLGGNTYEQYF
TRBV27	TRBJ1-6	CASSVHRVNNSPLHF
TRBV5-1	TRBJ1-5	CASSLAGNSNQPQHF
TRBV3-1/TRBV3-2	TRBJ2-1	CASSQGSQGALYNEQFF
TRBV19	TRBJ1-2	CASSRQGSGYGYTF
TRBV27	TRBJ1-6	CASTLGQTNSPLHF
TRBV4-1	TRBJ1-1	CASSPSVNTEAFF
TRBV4-1	TRBJ2-4	CASSHGRTSGGATAKNIQYF
TRBV9	TRBJ2-6	CASSVGTGTGANVLTF
TRBV18	TRBJ1-4	CASSPPGSPNEKLFF
TRBV5-4	TRBJ2-7	CASSSGGLNEQYF
TRBV29-1	TRBJ1-5	CSVRTGNQPQHF
TRBV3-1/TRBV3-2	TRBJ1-2	CASSQAQLSYGYTF
TRBV4-1	TRBJ2-5	CASSPRGAAQETQYF
TRBV5-1	TRBJ1-1	CASSLGGTGDGTEAFF
TRBV7-2	TRBJ2-3	CASSPRGDSPRTDTQYF
TRBV19	TRBJ2-2	CASTGTSGELFF
TRBV6-2/TRBV6-3	TRBJ1-1	CASSSFSETGGAFF
TRBV11-2	TRBJ2-3	CASSLVPGAGDTQYF
TRBV2	TRBJ2-7	CASIQSSSYEQYF
TRBV11-2	TRBJ1-6	CASRRPGQGAESSPLHF
TRBV24-1	TRBJ1-5	CATSDLTGQPQHF
TRBV9	TRBJ1-2	CASSVALLPDRGDGYTF
TRBV5-5	TRBJ1-4	CASSLNGQGGEKLFF
TRBV5-1	TRBJ2-5	CASSWSQVQETQYF
TRBV7-2	TRBJ2-4	CASSPFQWGGANIQYF
TRBV4-1	TRBJ1-6	CASSQERAGGGGNSPLHF
TRBV30	TRBJ2-2	CAPSGTLNTGELFF
TRBV4-1	TRBJ1-2	CASSQAPDRAWYGYTF
TRBV11-2	TRBJ1-5	CASSLRGGTSSNQPQHF
TRBV4-1	TRBJ1-4	CASSQWTGDGEKLFF